These 2 T cell receptor beta chains were sequenced from one sample in a study of T cells in Graves' hyperthyroidism and ophthalmopathy. Regions amplified from RNA transcripts were the TCR beta CDR3 regions. In the first-round RT-PCR of the TCR CDR3, the HTBI primer set was used. TCRdb reprocessed the multiplex PCR reads via MiXCR and lists one record per CDR3 protein. The table shows roughly 380,000 distinct CDR3 sequences, with approximately 15% occurring only once. The sample comprised blood. These TCRs come from a man aged 25 to 40 with Graves' hyperthyroidism that later progressed to Graves' ophthalmopathy.

This clonotype was counted a single time. The chain couples TRBV4-2 to TRBJ1-5, with D uncertain. The germline V and J ends were trimmed by 3 bases and 4 bases, with 10 bases remaining between them. This CDR3 has 14 amino acids. Germline-derived CDR1 and CDR2 are LGHNA and YNFKEQ. The CDR3 DNA reads TGTGCCAGCAGCCAGCCGGGATTAAATCAGCCCCAGCATTTT. This encodes CASSQPGLNQPQHF.

This clonotype was seen only a few times. This chain links TRBV28 with TRBJ2-6; possible D gene TRBD2, 5 bases. The V and J ends lost 6 bases and 0 bases respectively, with 12 bases between them. This CDR3 is 16 amino acids long. The germline V gene has CDR1 MDHEN and CDR2 SYDVKM. CDR3: CASRRVFNSGANVLTF. In DNA form, the CDR3 reads TGTGCCAGCAGGCGGGTCTTCAACTCTGGGGCCAACGTCCTGACTTTC.